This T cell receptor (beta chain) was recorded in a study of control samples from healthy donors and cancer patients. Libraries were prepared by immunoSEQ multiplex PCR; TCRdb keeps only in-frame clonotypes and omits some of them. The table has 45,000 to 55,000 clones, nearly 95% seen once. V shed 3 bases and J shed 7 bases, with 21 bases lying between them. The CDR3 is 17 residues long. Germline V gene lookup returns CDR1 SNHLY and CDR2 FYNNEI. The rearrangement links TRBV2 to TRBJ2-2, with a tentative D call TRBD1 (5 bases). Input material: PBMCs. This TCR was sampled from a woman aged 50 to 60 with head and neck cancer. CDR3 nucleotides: TGTGCCAGCAGTGATCAACTCGTGGAGATGGGGCACGGGGAGCTGTTTTTT. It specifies CASSDQLVEMGHGELFF.